The 28 T cell receptor beta chains given below trace back to one sample, sequenced in a study of T cells in Graves' hyperthyroidism and ophthalmopathy. RNA transcripts served as the template for amplifying TCR beta CDR3 regions. TCR CDR3 underwent first-round RT-PCR with the HTBI primer set. From the multiplex PCR reads, TCRdb called clonotypes with MiXCR, one entry per CDR3 protein. The data contain some 440,000 distinct CDR3 sequences, approximately 14% of them singletons. The sample consisted of blood. Receptors were obtained from a woman aged 18-30 years with Graves' hyperthyroidism.

The chain is built from TRBV28 and TRBJ2-3; TRBD2 might be the D (7 bases). V lost 7 bases to trimming and J lost 1 base, with 18 bases between them. Germline CDR1 is MDHEN and CDR2 is SYDVKM. This CDR3 spans 16 amino acids. CDR3 region: CASTLGGAWGTDTQYF. The CDR3 DNA is TGTGCCAGCACCCTTGGGGGGGCCTGGGGCACAGATACGCAGTATTTT.

This chain uses TRBV19 with TRBJ2-1; D is tentatively TRBD1 or TRBD2 (5 bases each). CDR1 and CDR2 from the germline V gene are LNHDA and SQIVND (reference sequence). The CDR3 loop spans 15 amino acids. Trimming stripped 2 bases from V and 4 bases from J, with 12 bases between. Here the CDR3 reads CASSILVGPYNEQFF. In DNA, the CDR3 is TGTGCCAGTAGTATACTAGTGGGACCGTACAATGAGCAGTTCTTC.

The V and J genes are TRBV6-1 and TRBJ2-7, with a tentative D call TRBD1 (5 bases). Germline CDR1 and CDR2: MNHNS and SASEGT. The CDR3 consists of 14 residues. Trimming shortened V by 5 bases and J by 6 bases, and 17 bases separated the two germline ends. Here the CDR3 reads CASSPPTVSLEQYF. CDR3 sequence (DNA): TGTGCCAGCAGTCCTCCGACAGTATCCCTCGAGCAGTACTTC.

This clonotype was counted many times. The chain is built from TRBV2 and TRBJ1-1; 8 bases agree with TRBD1. The V segment lost 0 bases and the J segment 4 bases; nucleotides outside the gene matches: 7. The CDR3 loop spans 16 amino acids. Per the germline V gene, CDR1 is SNHLY and CDR2 is FYNNEI. The CDR3 region has the DNA TGTGCCAGCAGTGAAGCTATTTTGGACAGGGTCACTGAAGCTTTCTTT. Protein product: CASSEAILDRVTEAFF.

This clonotype was seen ten or more times. The chain couples TRBV12-3 or TRBV12-4 to TRBJ2-5; D unclear. This CDR3 has 15 amino acids. The V and J ends lost 6 bases and 1 base respectively, with 15 bases between them. DNA of the CDR3: TGTGCCAGCAGCCTTGTGGCCAGGCTCCAAGAGACCCAGTACTTC. It codes for CASSLVARLQETQYF.

The chain employs TRBV27 and TRBJ2-7; possible D gene TRBD1, 6 bases. The CDR3 is made up of 13 amino acids. Trimming left V 7 bases short and J 3 bases short, with 13 bases between. Germline assignment: CDR1 MNHEY and CDR2 SMNVEV (reference sequence). The CDR3 bases are TGTGCCAGCAAATCAGGGGCGGGCTACGAGCAGTACTTC. This encodes CASKSGAGYEQYF.

This clonotype was picked up many times. The chain links TRBV2 to TRBJ1-3; D is undetermined. V lost 7 bases and J 5 bases, leaving 12 bases between the germline ends. The CDR3 covers 13 residues. CDR1 and CDR2 (germline): SNHLY, FYNNEI. The CDR3 DNA sequence: TGTGCCAGCATGGAGCAGAGGAGAAACACCATATATTTT. Translating gives CASMEQRRNTIYF.

A few counts support this clonotype. This chain links TRBV29-1 with TRBJ2-5, with 7 positions matching TRBD1. Germline V gene data show CDR1 as SQVTM and CDR2 as ANQGSEA. The V segment lost 7 bases and the J segment 4 bases; nucleotides outside the gene matches: 15. CDR3 length: 15 residues. CDR3 DNA: TGCAGCGCCATCCCGACAGGGAAAGGGGGAGAGACCCAGTACTTC. It is translated as CSAIPTGKGGETQYF.

This clonotype appeared a few times. The V call is TRBV6-1, the J call TRBJ1-1; perhaps TRBD1 as D (5 bases). V lost 9 bases and J 5 bases, leaving 19 bases between the germline ends. The germline V gene encodes CDR1 MNHNS and CDR2 SASEGT. The CDR3 length is 14 residues. The CDR3 protein is CASSKGNMRTEAFF. Written as DNA, the CDR3 is TGTGCCAGTTCCAAGGGGAATATGAGGACTGAAGCTTTCTTT.

This clonotype was observed many times. The chain is built from TRBV18 and TRBJ1-5; D possibly corresponds to TRBD1 (6 bases). The ends were cut back, 4 bases at V and 1 base at J, with 11 bases in the middle. Germline CDR1 is KGHSH and CDR2 is LQKENI. This CDR3 region has 15 residues. Here the CDR3 DNA reads TGTGCCAGCTCACGGGACGGGACAAGCAATCAGCCCCAGCATTTT. This sequence encodes CASSRDGTSNQPQHF.

This clonotype was seen repeatedly, ten times or more. The gene calls are TRBV28 and TRBJ1-5; no reliable D call. Germline-derived CDR1 and CDR2 are MDHEN and SYDVKM. Trimming shortened V by 0 bases and J by 4 bases, and 7 bases separated the two germline ends. The CDR3 length is 14 residues. The CDR3 DNA is TGTGCCAGCAGTTTATGGGAGAAAAATCAGCCCCAGCATTTT. Its protein is CASSLWEKNQPQHF.

The chain joins TRBV19 to TRBJ2-3, with no clear D. CDR3 length equals 14 residues. Per the germline V gene, CDR1 is LNHDA and CDR2 is SQIVND (reference sequence). The V end lost 3 bases, the J end lost 2 bases, and 9 bases lay between the germline ends. The CDR3 sequence: CASSIQSHTDTQYF. The CDR3 DNA is TGTGCCAGTAGTATCCAGAGTCACACAGATACGCAGTATTTT.

This clonotype was detected a few times. CDR3 amino acids: CASIGLTGGTGELFF. CDR3 DNA sequence: TGTGCCAGTATAGGGCTGACAGGGGGCACCGGGGAGCTGTTTTTT. The J gene is TRBJ2-2, the V gene TRBV19, with 9 positions matching TRBD1. The V and J ends lost 7 bases and 4 bases, in that order; junction bases with no gene match: 7. There are 15 residues in the CDR3. The germline CDR1 and CDR2 sequences are LNHDA and SQIVND (reference sequence). The whole variable domain, filled in from reference TRBV19 and TRBJ2-2, reads DGGITQSPKYLFRKEGQNVTLSCEQNLNHDAMYWYRQDPGQGLRLIYYSQIVNDFQKGDIAEGYSVSREKKESFPLTVTSAQKNPTAFYLCASIGLTGGTGELFFGEGSRLTVL.

This clonotype was observed many times. This chain connects TRBV12-3 or TRBV12-4 to TRBJ2-7; 8 nucleotides line up with TRBD2. CDR3 length equals 15 residues. Trimming at V came to 2 bases and at J to 2 bases, leaving 5 bases not matched to a gene. The DNA for the CDR3 is TGTGCCAGCAGTTTATCGGGGGGGCATGCCTACGAGCAGTACTTC. Its translation is CASSLSGGHAYEQYF.

The CDR3 DNA follows: TGTGCCAGCTCACCTACGGCCCCTAGCCCCACAAGCTCCTACGAGCAGTACTTC. Amino acid sequence: CASSPTAPSPTSSYEQYF. This chain connects TRBV18 to TRBJ2-7, with D possibly TRBD2 on 5 matching bases. V lost 3 bases to trimming and J lost 0 bases, with 21 bases between them. Germline V CDR1 and CDR2: KGHSH, LQKENI. The CDR3 consists of 18 residues.

This clonotype was seen a few times. The CDR3 nucleotides read TGTGCCAGCATCTCACTAGCGGACCCACGCTCCTACAATGAGCAGTTCTTC. This gives the protein CASISLADPRSYNEQFF. The V and J genes are TRBV27 and TRBJ2-1, with 8 bases identical to TRBD2. The CDR3 has 17 residues. Germline CDR1 MNHEY, CDR2 SMNVEV (reference sequence). V was clipped by 7 bases and J by 0 bases; unmatched bases: 11.

This clonotype turned up a few times. For the CDR3, the DNA is TGTGCCACCAGTGATTTGCAGGAGGCAGGGGATAGCAATCAGCCCCAGCATTTT. Protein: CATSDLQEAGDSNQPQHF. This chain connects TRBV24-1 to TRBJ1-5, with D perhaps TRBD1 (6 bases). V lost 0 bases and J lost 0, with 14 bases in between. Germline loops: CDR1 KGHDR, CDR2 SFDVKD. The CDR3 totals 18 residues.

There are a few counts of this clonotype. The chain carries TRBV7-8 and TRBJ2-3; 15 nucleotides match TRBD2. Germline V CDR1 and CDR2: SGHVS, FQNEAQ. The CDR3 totals 18 residues. The V and J ends lost 5 bases and 4 bases, in that order; junction bases with no gene match: 10. CDR3 sequence: CASSTQSGLAGGADTQYF. CDR3 coding DNA: TGTGCCAGCAGCACGCAATCGGGACTAGCGGGGGGCGCAGATACGCAGTATTTT.

The CDR3 DNA reads TGTGCCAGCAGTTCCGGACAGTGGGTGACCCAGTACTTC. It is translated as CASSSGQWVTQYF. The rearrangement uses TRBV5-4 and TRBJ2-5; D perhaps matches TRBD1 (6 bases). The CDR3 has 13 residues. The ends were cut back, 5 bases at V and 7 bases at J, with 15 bases in the middle. Germline V gene sequence: CDR1 SGHNT, CDR2 YYREEE (reference sequence).

This chain uses TRBV27 with TRBJ1-3, with 7 bases fitting TRBD1. V lost 5 bases to trimming and J lost 3 bases; unmatched junction nucleotides: 7. This CDR3 spans 15 amino acids. The V gene's germline CDR1 is MNHEY and CDR2 SMNVEV (reference sequence). The CDR3 bases are TGTGCCAGCAGTGCGCAGGGGGTTGATGGAAACACCATATATTTT. Its translation: CASSAQGVDGNTIYF.

This clonotype showed up many times. The rearrangement joins TRBV11-2 to TRBJ2-7; no reliable D call. V was clipped by 1 base and J by 3 bases, with 16 bases between them. This CDR3 contains 16 residues. Germline V gene lookup returns CDR1 SGHAT and CDR2 FQNNGV. The CDR3 reads CASSLVAAYSYYEQYF. CDR3 nucleotides: TGTGCCAGCAGCTTAGTGGCAGCCTACTCCTACTACGAGCAGTACTTC.

This clonotype has at least ten counts. The chain couples TRBV12-3 or TRBV12-4 to TRBJ2-4; D possibly corresponds to TRBD2 (5 bases). This CDR3 spans 16 amino acids. Trimming shortened V by 5 bases and J by 1 base, and 15 bases separated the two germline ends. CDR3 in amino acids: CASSLPGKGAKNIQYF. DNA of the CDR3: TGTGCCAGCAGTCTGCCGGGGAAAGGGGCCAAAAACATTCAGTACTTC.

This clonotype appeared many times. The V gene is TRBV28, the J gene TRBJ2-7; TRBD1 might be the D (6 bases). CDR3 length: 14 amino acids. Germline-derived CDR1 and CDR2 are MDHEN and SYDVKM. Trimming removed 6 bases at V and 4 bases at J, with 16 bases between. CDR3 in amino acids: CASSSPLQGYEQYF. The CDR3, as DNA: TGTGCCAGCAGCTCTCCGTTACAGGGTTACGAGCAGTACTTC.

This clonotype was found many times. V is TRBV28 and J is TRBJ2-3; 15 nucleotides align to TRBD2. The V and J ends lost 10 bases and 5 bases, in that order; junction bases with no gene match: 7. The CDR3 is 15 amino acids. Per the germline V gene, CDR1 is MDHEN and CDR2 is SYDVKM. CDR3 residues: CAIGLAGGLEDTQYF. CDR3 nucleotide sequence: TGTGCCATAGGACTAGCGGGGGGGCTGGAAGATACGCAGTATTTT.

This clonotype was observed at least ten times. This rearrangement joins TRBV2 to TRBJ1-1, with 7 bases fitting TRBD1. Germline lookup yields CDR1 SNHLY and CDR2 FYNNEI. This CDR3 is 14 amino acids long. With V trimmed by 7 bases and J by 9 bases, 14 bases remained unmatched. CDR3 sequence (DNA): TGTGCCAGCAAAGAAGAGACAGGGTTCGAAAAAGCTTTCTTT. This translates into CASKEETGFEKAFF.

This clonotype was recorded a few times. The genes are TRBV6-1 and TRBJ1-5, with D perhaps matching TRBD1 (5 bases). Germline CDR1 MNHNS, CDR2 SASEGT. V gave up 1 base and J gave up 1 base, with 14 bases separating them. The CDR3 extends over 17 amino acids. The CDR3 coding sequence is TGTGCCAGCAGTGAAGGAGTAGGGAAGGGGAGCAATCAGCCCCAGCATTTT. This translates into CASSEGVGKGSNQPQHF.

This clonotype was seen repeatedly, ten times or more. The V call is TRBV7-6, the J call TRBJ2-7, with 8 bases fitting TRBD1. Germline V lookup: CDR1 SGHVS, CDR2 FNYEAQ. Unmatched junction bases numbered 4, after V lost 4 bases and J lost 2 bases. The CDR3 runs to 14 residues. CDR3 coding DNA: TGTGCCAGCAGCTCGGGACAGGCACCCTACGAGCAGTACTTC. Translation: CASSSGQAPYEQYF.

This clonotype was counted at least ten times. The rearrangement uses TRBV5-1 and TRBJ2-7; tentative D call: TRBD1 (6 bases). CDR1 and CDR2 from the germline V gene are SGHRS and YFSETQ. The germline V and J ends were trimmed by 4 bases and 3 bases, with 14 bases remaining between them. This CDR3 is built from 14 residues. The DNA of the CDR3 is TGCGCCAGCAGCCAGGGGACACGGCACTACGAGCAGTACTTC. Translation: CASSQGTRHYEQYF.